This T cell receptor beta chain was recorded in a study of CD8 T cells in ankylosing spondylitis. Study-wide results and limits: Certain motif variants had earlier been reported in reactive arthritis synovial fluid and blood. Significant enrichment of disease-linked clones was reportedly seen in matched ankylosing spondylitis synovial fluid. A TCR beta motif of eight highly homologous variants appeared characteristic of ankylosing spondylitis blood.

As the method for making TCR beta libraries, quantitative 5'-RACE with molecular barcodes was used. MiXCR, run by TCRdb on the 5' RACE reads, gives a single entry per CDR3 protein. Of a few hundred thousand distinct CDR3 sequences listed, less than 10% are singletons. The germline CDR1 and CDR2 sequences are MNHEY and SMNVEV (reference sequence). Trimming left V 6 bases short and J 3 bases short, with 18 bases between. The CDR3 covers 15 residues. There are a few counts of this clonotype. The antigen remains undetermined. The TCR sequence derives from a male donor with ankylosing spondylitis. The chain joins TRBV27 to TRBJ2-7, with a possible D match to TRBD2 (7 bases). Sequenced: blood, either unsorted or a sorted T cell fraction (not recorded which). The CDR3 spells CASRWGGRSFYEQYF. Written as DNA, the CDR3 is TGTGCCAGCAGGTGGGGGGGCAGGAGCTTCTACGAGCAGTACTTC.